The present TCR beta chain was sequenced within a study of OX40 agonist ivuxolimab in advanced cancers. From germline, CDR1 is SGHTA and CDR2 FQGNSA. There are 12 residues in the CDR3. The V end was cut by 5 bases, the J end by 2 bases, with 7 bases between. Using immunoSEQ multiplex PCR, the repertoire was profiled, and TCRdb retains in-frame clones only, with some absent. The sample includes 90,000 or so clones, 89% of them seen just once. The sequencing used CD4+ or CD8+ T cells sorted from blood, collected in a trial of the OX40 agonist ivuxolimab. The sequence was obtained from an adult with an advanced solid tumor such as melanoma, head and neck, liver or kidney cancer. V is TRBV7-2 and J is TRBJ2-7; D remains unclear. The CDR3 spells CASSPRTYEQYF. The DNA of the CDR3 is TGTGCCAGCAGCCCGAGGACCTACGAGCAGTACTTC.